The TCR beta chain described here comes from a study of read filtering for tumor transcriptome and immune sequencing. This library used approximately 0.4 ug RNA and molecular barcoded adaptors spanning alpha/delta and beta/gamma chains. TCRdb re-called the reads with MiXCR, one entry per CDR3 protein. The sample lists over 50,000 distinct CDR3 sequences, around 19% occurring once. V lost 6 bases and J lost 0, with 13 bases in between. Germline values: CDR1 DFQATT, CDR2 SNEGSKA (reference sequence). The CDR3 sequence is 14 residues long. The sample comprised a population of CD138-negative cells sorted from bone marrow. The sequence was collected from a donor aged 40 or over with multiple myeloma. V gene TRBV20-1 combines with J gene TRBJ2-3; tentatively, D is TRBD2 (6 bases). The CDR3 is CSAKGGVSTDTQYF. CDR3 in DNA: TGCAGTGCCAAGGGCGGGGTTAGCACAGATACGCAGTATTTT.